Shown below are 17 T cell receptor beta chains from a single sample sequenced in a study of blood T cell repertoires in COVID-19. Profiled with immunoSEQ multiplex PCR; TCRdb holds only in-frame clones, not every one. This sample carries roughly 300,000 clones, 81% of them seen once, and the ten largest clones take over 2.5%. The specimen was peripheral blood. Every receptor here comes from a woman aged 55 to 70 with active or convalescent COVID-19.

The CDR3 loop reads CASSGDNHYGYTF. The CDR3 nucleotides read TGTGCCAGCAGTGGGGACAATCACTATGGCTACACCTTC. The rearrangement links TRBV2 to TRBJ1-2; D is possibly TRBD1 (6 bases). Germline CDR1 is SNHLY and CDR2 is FYNNEI. The CDR3 sequence is 13 residues long. Trimming cost V 4 bases and J 3 bases, with 9 bases left between them.

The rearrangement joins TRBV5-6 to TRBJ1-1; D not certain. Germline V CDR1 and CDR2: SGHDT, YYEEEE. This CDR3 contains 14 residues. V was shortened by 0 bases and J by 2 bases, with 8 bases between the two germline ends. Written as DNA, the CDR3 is TGTGCCAGCAGCTTGGGGCTAGTAAACACTGAAGCTTTCTTT. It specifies CASSLGLVNTEAFF.

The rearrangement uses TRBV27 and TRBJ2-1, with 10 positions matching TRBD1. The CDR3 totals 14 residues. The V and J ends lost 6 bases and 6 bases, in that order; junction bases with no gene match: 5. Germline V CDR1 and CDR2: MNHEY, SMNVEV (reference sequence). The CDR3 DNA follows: TGTGCCAGCAGGAGCCGGGACAGGGGCAATGAGCAGTTCTTC. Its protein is CASRSRDRGNEQFF.

The CDR3: CASSLWGVGYF. CDR3 sequence (DNA): TGTGCCAGCAGCTTATGGGGGGTGGGGTATTTT. V is TRBV13 and J is TRBJ2-3, with D maybe TRBD2 (6 bases). CDR1 and CDR2 from the germline V gene are PRHDT and FYEKMQ (reference sequence). Between the trimmed V and J ends, which lost 2 bases and 14 bases, there was a span of 11 bases. CDR3 length equals 11 residues.

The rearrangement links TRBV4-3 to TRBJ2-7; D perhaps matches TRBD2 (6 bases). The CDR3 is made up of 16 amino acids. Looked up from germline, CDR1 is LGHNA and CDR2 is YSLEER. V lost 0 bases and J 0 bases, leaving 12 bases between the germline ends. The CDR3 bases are TGCGCCAGCAGCCAAGATCCCGGGGGTAGCTCCTACGAGCAGTACTTC. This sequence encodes CASSQDPGGSSYEQYF.

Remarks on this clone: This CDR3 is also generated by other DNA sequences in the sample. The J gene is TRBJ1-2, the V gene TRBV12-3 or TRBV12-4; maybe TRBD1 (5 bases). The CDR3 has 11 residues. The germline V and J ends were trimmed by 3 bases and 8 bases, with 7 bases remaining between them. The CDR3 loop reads CASSFGGGYTF. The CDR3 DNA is TGTGCCAGCAGTTTCGGGGGGGGCTACACCTTC.

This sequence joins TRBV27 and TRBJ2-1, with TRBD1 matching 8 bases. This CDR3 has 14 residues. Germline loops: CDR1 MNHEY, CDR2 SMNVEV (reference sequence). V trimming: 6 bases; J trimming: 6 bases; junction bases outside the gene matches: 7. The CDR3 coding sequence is TGTGCCAGCAGACCCGGGACAGGCGTCAATGAGCAGTTCTTC. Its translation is CASRPGTGVNEQFF.

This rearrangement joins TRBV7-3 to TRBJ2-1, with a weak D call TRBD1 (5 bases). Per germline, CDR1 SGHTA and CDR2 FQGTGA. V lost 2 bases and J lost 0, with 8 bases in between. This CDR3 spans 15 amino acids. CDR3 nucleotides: TGTGCCAGCAGCTTAGGCCAGGGCTCCTACAATGAGCAGTTCTTC. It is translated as CASSLGQGSYNEQFF.

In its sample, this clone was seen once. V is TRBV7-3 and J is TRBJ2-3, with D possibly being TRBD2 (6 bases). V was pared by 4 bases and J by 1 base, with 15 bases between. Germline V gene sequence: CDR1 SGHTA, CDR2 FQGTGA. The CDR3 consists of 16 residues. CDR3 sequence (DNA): TGTGCCAGCAGCTACCCGGGACTTGGGGGCACAGATACGCAGTATTTT. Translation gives CASSYPGLGGTDTQYF.

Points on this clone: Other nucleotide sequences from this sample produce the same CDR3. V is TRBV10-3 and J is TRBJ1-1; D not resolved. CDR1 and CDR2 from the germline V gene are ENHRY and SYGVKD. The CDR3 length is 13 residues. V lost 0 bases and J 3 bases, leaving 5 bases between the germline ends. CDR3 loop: CAISESPDTEAFF. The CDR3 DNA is TGTGCCATCAGTGAGTCGCCGGACACTGAAGCTTTCTTT.

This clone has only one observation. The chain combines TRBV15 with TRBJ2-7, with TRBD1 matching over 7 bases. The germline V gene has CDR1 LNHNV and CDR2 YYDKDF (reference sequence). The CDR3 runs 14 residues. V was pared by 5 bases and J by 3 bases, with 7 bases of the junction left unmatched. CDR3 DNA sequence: TGTGCCACCAGCCGCGACAGGGAGATCTACGAGCAGTACTTC. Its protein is CATSRDREIYEQYF.

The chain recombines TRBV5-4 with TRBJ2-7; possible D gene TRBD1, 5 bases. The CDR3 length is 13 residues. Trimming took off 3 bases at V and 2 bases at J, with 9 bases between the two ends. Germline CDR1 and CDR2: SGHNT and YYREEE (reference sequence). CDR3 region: CASSSGLTYEQYF. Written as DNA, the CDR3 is TGTGCCAGCAGCTCAGGGTTGACCTACGAGCAGTACTTC.

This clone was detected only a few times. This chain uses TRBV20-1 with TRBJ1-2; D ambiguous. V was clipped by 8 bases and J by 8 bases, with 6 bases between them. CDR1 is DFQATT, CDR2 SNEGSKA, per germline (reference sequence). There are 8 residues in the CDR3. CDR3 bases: TGCAGTCTAGACGGCTACACCTTC. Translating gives CSLDGYTF.

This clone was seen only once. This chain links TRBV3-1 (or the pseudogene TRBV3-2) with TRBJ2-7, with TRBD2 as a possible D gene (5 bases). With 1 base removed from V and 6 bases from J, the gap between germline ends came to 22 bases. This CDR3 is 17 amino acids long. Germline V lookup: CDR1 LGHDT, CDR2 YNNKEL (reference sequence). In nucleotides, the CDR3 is TGTGCCAGCAGCCAAGGAATAAGGGTATGGGCAGGAGGCGAGCAGTACTTC. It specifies CASSQGIRVWAGGEQYF.

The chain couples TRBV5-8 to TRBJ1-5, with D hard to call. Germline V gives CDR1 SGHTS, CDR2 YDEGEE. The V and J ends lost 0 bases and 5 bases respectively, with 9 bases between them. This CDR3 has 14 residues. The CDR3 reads CASSLVGDYQPQHF. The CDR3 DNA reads TGTGCCAGCAGCTTGGTCGGGGATTATCAGCCCCAGCATTTT. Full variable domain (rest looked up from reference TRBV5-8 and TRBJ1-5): EAGVTQSPTHLIKTRGQQATLRCSPISGHTSVYWYQQALGLGLQFLLWYDEGEERNRGNFPPRFSGRQFPNYSSELNVNALELEDSALYLCASSLVGDYQPQHFGDGTRLSIL.

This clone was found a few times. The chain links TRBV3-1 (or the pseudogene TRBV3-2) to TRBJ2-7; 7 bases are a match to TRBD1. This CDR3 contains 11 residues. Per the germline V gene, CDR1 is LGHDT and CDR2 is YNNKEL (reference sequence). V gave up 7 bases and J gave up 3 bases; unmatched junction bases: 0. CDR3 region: CASTGGYEQYF. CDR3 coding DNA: TGTGCCAGCACAGGGGGCTACGAGCAGTACTTC.

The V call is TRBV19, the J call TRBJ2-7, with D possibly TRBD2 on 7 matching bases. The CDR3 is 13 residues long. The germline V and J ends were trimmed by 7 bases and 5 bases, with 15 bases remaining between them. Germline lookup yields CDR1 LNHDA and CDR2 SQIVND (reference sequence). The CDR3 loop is CASKGWGGHEQYF. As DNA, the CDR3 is TGTGCCAGTAAAGGGTGGGGGGGCCACGAGCAGTACTTC.